This T cell receptor beta chain was recovered during a study of T-cell reconstitution after alpha-beta-depleted transplantation in children. It was with unique molecular identifiers that the TCRbeta library was prepared. TCRdb redid the calling of the PCR reads with MiXCR, one entry per CDR3 protein. The data show about 690,000 distinct CDR3 sequences, approximately 17% seen once. The CDR3 sequence is 15 residues long. V lost 4 bases and J 3 bases, leaving 12 bases between the germline ends. The V gene's germline CDR1 is SGHTA and CDR2 FQGNSA. This clonotype showed up just a few times. The sample consisted of PBMCs from the stem cell graft donor, taken from the stem cell graft. V gene TRBV7-2 combines with J gene TRBJ2-2; D is tentatively TRBD1 or TRBD2 (6 bases each). The receptor's source is a human donor who donated a stem cell graft to a child with acute myeloid leukemia. The CDR3 region is CASSSRGADTGELFF. The CDR3 nucleotides read TGTGCCAGCAGCTCAAGGGGGGCGGACACCGGGGAGCTGTTTTTT.